This T cell receptor beta chain was documented in a study of cytomegalovirus exposure and HLA in healthy donors. The assay was immunoSEQ multiplex PCR, and TCRdb's table has in-frame clones only and misses some. The repertoire holds roughly 180,000 clones, with around nine tenths as singletons. V was shortened by 3 bases and J by 3 bases, with 14 bases between the two germline ends. The CDR3 consists of 15 residues. Germline V lookup: CDR1 LNHDA, CDR2 SQIVND (reference sequence). This chain links TRBV19 with TRBJ2-5; D not resolved. The receptor's source is a man between 25 and 39 years old in good health and CMV-seropositive. Sequencing was done on a sample of PBMCs. CDR3: CASSMTRLAKETQYF. CDR3 DNA: TGTGCCAGTAGTATGACCCGGCTGGCAAAAGAGACCCAGTACTTC.